This entry lists 29 T cell receptor beta chains sequenced from one sample in a study of control samples from healthy donors and cancer patients. Clones were read by immunoSEQ multiplex PCR, and TCRdb kept only the in-frame ones, dropping some. The sample shows 90,000 to 100,000 clones, around 82% of them seen only once. Sequenced: blood. The receptors here all came from a man aged 55 to 69 in good health.

This clone was observed a single time. The rearrangement joins TRBV7-2 to TRBJ2-5, with D perhaps matching TRBD1 (6 bases). Germline lookup yields CDR1 SGHTA and CDR2 FQGNSA. There are 13 residues in the CDR3. The V gene lost 7 bases and the J gene lost 1 base, with 10 bases spanning the gap. The CDR3 sequence is CASTYRAQETQYF. In nucleotides, the CDR3 is TGTGCCAGCACCTACAGGGCCCAAGAGACCCAGTACTTC.

The chain uses TRBV29-1 and TRBJ1-5, with D unclear. The CDR3 covers 13 residues. Germline V lookup: CDR1 SQVTM, CDR2 ANQGSEA. V lost 7 bases and J 2 bases, leaving 12 bases between the germline ends. The CDR3 loop reads CSEEGQGNQPQHF. Written as DNA, the CDR3 is TGCAGCGAGGAGGGCCAGGGCAATCAGCCCCAGCATTTT.

The J gene is TRBJ2-7, the V gene TRBV7-9, with TRBD2 matching over 14 bases. This CDR3 comprises 16 residues. From germline, CDR1 is SEHNR and CDR2 FQNEAQ (reference sequence). Trimming at V came to 3 bases and at J to 5 bases, leaving 6 bases not matched to a gene. CDR3 DNA sequence: TGTGCCAGCAGCTTCCCCCGGGGACTAGCGGGAGACGAGCAGTACTTC. Protein: CASSFPRGLAGDEQYF.

The rearrangement joins TRBV12-3 or TRBV12-4 to TRBJ1-2, with D tentatively TRBD1 (5 bases). The V and J ends lost 5 bases and 9 bases respectively, with 13 bases between them. CDR3 length: 12 residues. In DNA form, the CDR3 reads TGTGCCAGCAGTCCATCGACAGATAGCTACACCTTC. Translation: CASSPSTDSYTF.

The chain is built from TRBV10-3 and TRBJ1-5; D gene uncertain. Germline CDR1 ENHRY, CDR2 SYGVKD. V was shortened by 10 bases and J by 7 bases, with 20 bases between the two germline ends. The CDR3 runs 14 residues. CDR3 protein: CATAGALGKQPQHF. CDR3 bases: TGTGCCACGGCCGGTGCCCTTGGGAAGCAGCCCCAGCATTTT.

The rearrangement joins TRBV27 to TRBJ1-1, with 7 bases matching TRBD1. Germline assignment: CDR1 MNHEY and CDR2 SMNVEV (reference sequence). V shed 0 bases, J shed 1 base, and the junction held 8 bases outside the gene matches. The CDR3 length is 17 residues. The CDR3 is CASSLSVRPGGNTEAFF. Here the CDR3 DNA reads TGTGCCAGCAGTTTATCGGTCCGTCCAGGGGGGAACACTGAAGCTTTCTTT.

The CDR3 loop reads CASSIGLGSLETQYF. The CDR3 DNA follows: TGTGCCAGTAGTATAGGTCTGGGCTCGTTAGAGACCCAGTACTTC. The rearrangement joins TRBV19 to TRBJ2-5, with unresolved D. The ends were cut back, 1 base at V and 4 bases at J, with 13 bases in the middle. Germline V gene data show CDR1 as LNHDA and CDR2 as SQIVND (reference sequence). This CDR3 is built from 15 residues. Full variable domain (remainder filled in from reference TRBV19 and TRBJ2-5): DGGITQSPKYLFRKEGQNVTLSCEQNLNHDAMYWYRQDPGQGLRLIYYSQIVNDFQKGDIAEGYSVSREKKESFPLTVTSAQKNPTAFYLCASSIGLGSLETQYFGPGTRLLVL.

There are a few counts of this clone. The chain has TRBV5-4 and TRBJ2-1, with unresolved D. Germline assignment: CDR1 SGHNT and CDR2 YYREEE (reference sequence). The ends were cut back, 0 bases at V and 3 bases at J, with 7 bases in the middle. The CDR3 totals 14 residues. CDR3 DNA sequence: TGTGCCAGCAGCTTGGCGCTAGTCTACAATGAGCAGTTCTTC. Protein: CASSLALVYNEQFF.

The chain combines TRBV30 with TRBJ1-5, with D perhaps matching TRBD1 (5 bases). Germline V gene data show CDR1 as GTSNPN and CDR2 as SVGIG (reference sequence). The CDR3 is 14 residues long. Trimming cost V 3 bases and J 7 bases, with 16 bases left between them. DNA for the CDR3: TGTGCCTGGAGCGCCGGGGGACCGGGACAGCCCCAGCATTTT. This encodes CAWSAGGPGQPQHF.

The chain has TRBV21-1 and TRBJ2-7; TRBD2 was called by the table and not checked on the DNA. TRBV21-1 is noted as a pseudogene. The length of the CDR3 is 17 residues. The CDR3 sequence is CASSMGLAGVGSYEQYF. CDR3 DNA: TGTGCCAGCAGCATGGGACTAGCGGGAGTGGGGTCCTACGAGCAGTACTTC.

The chain is built from TRBV25-1 and TRBJ2-6; TRBD1 matches at 9 bases. Germline trimming cut 4 bases from V and 0 bases from J; bases unmatched to any gene: 7. Germline lookup yields CDR1 MGHDK and CDR2 SYGVNS. CDR3 length: 18 residues. CDR3 amino acids: CASSVSGTGISGANVLTF. For the CDR3, the DNA is TGTGCCAGCAGTGTCTCCGGGACAGGGATCTCTGGGGCCAACGTCCTGACTTTC.

The chain combines TRBV30 with TRBJ1-1, with D perhaps matching TRBD1 (6 bases). The CDR3 has 14 amino acids. The V and J ends lost 0 bases and 3 bases respectively, with 11 bases between them. Germline V gene data show CDR1 as GTSNPN and CDR2 as SVGIG (reference sequence). The CDR3 sequence is CAWSVGGIDTEAFF. The CDR3 region has the DNA TGTGCCTGGAGTGTAGGGGGGATCGACACTGAAGCTTTCTTT.

This chain links TRBV19 with TRBJ2-3; D might be TRBD1 (5 bases). Germline CDR1 reads LNHDA; CDR2 reads SQIVND (reference sequence). The CDR3 totals 12 residues. V was trimmed by 3 bases and J by 9 bases, leaving 10 bases between them. The CDR3 protein is CASSIVQGTQYF. In DNA form, the CDR3 reads TGTGCCAGTAGTATCGTTCAGGGAACGCAGTATTTT.

The chain recombines TRBV28 with TRBJ1-1; D is unclear. The V end lost 6 bases, the J end lost 0 bases, and 11 bases lay between the germline ends. CDR3 length equals 14 residues. CDR1 is MDHEN, CDR2 SYDVKM, per germline. CDR3 nucleotide sequence: TGTGCCAGCAGGGGGTGGACGGTGAACACTGAAGCTTTCTTT. This sequence encodes CASRGWTVNTEAFF.

The chain carries TRBV9 and TRBJ2-1; either TRBD1 or TRBD2 may supply D (5 bases each). CDR3 length: 17 amino acids. V lost 4 bases and J 0 bases, leaving 17 bases between the germline ends. The germline V gene encodes CDR1 SGDLS and CDR2 YYNGEE. Here the CDR3 reads CASSPRVLGDSYNEQFF. Written as DNA, the CDR3 is TGTGCCAGCAGCCCGAGAGTCCTGGGGGACTCCTACAATGAGCAGTTCTTC.

The chain employs TRBV30 and TRBJ1-1; D remains unclear. The CDR3 length is 15 residues. Trimming removed 0 bases from V and 1 base from J, with 12 bases in between. Looked up from germline, CDR1 is GTSNPN and CDR2 is SVGIG (reference sequence). CDR3 in amino acids: CAWSVSTYRNTEAFF. The DNA for the CDR3 is TGTGCCTGGAGTGTCTCCACATACAGGAACACTGAAGCTTTCTTT.

The chain employs TRBV4-2 and TRBJ2-1; TRBD2 agrees at 12 bases. Germline V gives CDR1 LGHNA, CDR2 YNFKEQ. CDR3 length equals 20 residues. J was trimmed by 0 bases and V by 1 base; bases with no gene match: 10. CDR3 nucleotides: TGTGCCAGCAGCCAAGTATCACTAGCGGGAGGATCGAGCTCCTACAATGAGCAGTTCTTC. It specifies CASSQVSLAGGSSSYNEQFF.

This clone was picked up one time. This rearrangement joins TRBV21-1 to TRBJ2-2; the D segment call TRBD2 is taken from the table without a DNA check. TRBV21-1 is flagged as a pseudogene. The CDR3 is made up of 18 amino acids. CDR3 residues: CASSKGSRAEVPPGELFF. DNA for the CDR3: TGTGCCAGCAGCAAAGGGTCGAGGGCAGAAGTCCCCCCCGGGGAGCTGTTTTTT.

The chain joins TRBV25-1 to TRBJ1-5; possible D gene TRBD1, 6 bases. CDR1 is MGHDK, CDR2 SYGVNS, per germline. The V and J ends lost 2 bases and 7 bases respectively, with 12 bases between them. The CDR3 totals 14 residues. The CDR3 DNA reads as TGTGCCAGCAGTGAAACAGGGTTTGAGCAGCCCCAGCATTTT. Protein sequence: CASSETGFEQPQHF.

The genes are TRBV5-1 and TRBJ1-2; 7 nucleotides line up with TRBD1. Germline CDR1 is SGHRS and CDR2 is YFSETQ. This CDR3 is built from 14 residues. Trimming cost V 0 bases and J 6 bases; bases outside gene matches: 5. CDR3 amino acids: CASSLGQGSDGYTF. The CDR3 DNA is TGCGCCAGCAGCTTGGGACAGGGAAGCGATGGCTACACCTTC.

The chain carries TRBV18 and TRBJ2-2; TRBD2 might be the D (7 bases). Trimming left V 2 bases short and J 4 bases short, with 26 bases between. The CDR3 runs to 20 residues. The V gene's germline CDR1 is KGHSH and CDR2 LQKENI. The CDR3 DNA is TGTGCCAGCTCACCAGAGCGGATACTGGGGGGGCCTCTTGGCACCGGGGAGCTGTTTTTT. Translating it yields CASSPERILGGPLGTGELFF.

J is TRBJ2-3 and V is TRBV7-2; TRBD1 matches at 7 bases. Trimming took 5 bases from V and 0 from J; bases not matched to a gene: 5. The CDR3 has 15 amino acids. Germline CDR1 reads SGHTA; CDR2 reads FQGNSA. The CDR3 loop reads CASSPGQVSTDTQYF. The CDR3, as DNA: TGTGCCAGCAGCCCTGGACAGGTTAGCACAGATACGCAGTATTTT.

In its sample, this clone was seen many times. This rearrangement joins TRBV30 to TRBJ2-2, with a weak D call TRBD2 (6 bases). The CDR3 sequence is 13 residues long. Looked up from germline, CDR1 is GTSNPN and CDR2 is SVGIG (reference sequence). The CDR3 DNA reads TGTCTATTGTCTAGCGCGAACACCGGGGAGCTGTTTTTT. Translation gives CLLSSANTGELFF.

This clone was counted once. This chain links TRBV7-8 with TRBJ2-3; D is unresolved. Germline V gene data show CDR1 as SGHVS and CDR2 as FQNEAQ. This CDR3 contains 14 residues. Trimming cost V 2 bases and J 2 bases, with 8 bases left between them. In DNA, the CDR3 is TGTGCCAGCAGCTTATACAGTATCACAGATACGCAGTATTTT. Translated: CASSLYSITDTQYF.

This clone was seen once. V gene TRBV4-1 combines with J gene TRBJ1-5; unclear D gene. The CDR3 loop spans 13 amino acids. The germline V and J ends were trimmed by 0 bases and 6 bases, with 6 bases remaining between them. Germline V CDR1 and CDR2: MGHRA, YSYEKL. This chain's CDR3 is CASSQDFGQPQHF. The CDR3, as DNA: TGCGCCAGCAGCCAAGATTTCGGTCAGCCCCAGCATTTT.

The chain combines TRBV7-9 with TRBJ1-1, with D tentatively TRBD1 (5 bases). V lost 5 bases and J lost 0, with 7 bases in between. Germline V gene lookup returns CDR1 SEHNR and CDR2 FQNEAQ (reference sequence). The CDR3 runs 13 residues. The CDR3 here is CASSRGVNTEAFF. The CDR3, as DNA: TGTGCCAGCAGCCGAGGGGTGAACACTGAAGCTTTCTTT. The full variable domain, completed using reference TRBV7-9 and TRBJ1-1, is DTGVSQNPRHKITKRGQNVTFRCDPISEHNRLYWYRQTLGQGPEFLTYFQNEAQLEKSRLLSDRFSAERPKGSFSTLEIQRTEQGDSAMYLCASSRGVNTEAFFGQGTRLTVV.

This rearrangement joins TRBV30 to TRBJ2-1, with a weak D call TRBD1 (6 bases). The CDR3 has 14 amino acids. The ends were cut back, 0 bases at V and 5 bases at J, with 11 bases in the middle. Per the germline V gene, CDR1 is GTSNPN and CDR2 is SVGIG (reference sequence). The CDR3 bases are TGTGCCTGGAGTGTTTTCAAGGGGGACAATGAGCAGTTCTTC. This translates into CAWSVFKGDNEQFF.

The chain joins TRBV18 to TRBJ2-7, with 9 bases fitting TRBD2. CDR1 is KGHSH and CDR2 is LQKENI in the germline V gene. The CDR3 contains 16 residues. The V segment lost 5 bases and the J segment 0 bases; nucleotides outside the gene matches: 8. The CDR3 loop is CASSANGLASSYEQYF. The CDR3 DNA reads TGTGCCAGCTCAGCTAACGGACTAGCGAGCTCCTACGAGCAGTACTTC.

This sequence joins TRBV7-2 and TRBJ2-4; D is possibly TRBD1 or TRBD2 (5 bases each). The V and J ends lost 1 base and 6 bases respectively, with 10 bases between them. Germline CDR1 and CDR2: SGHTA and FQGNSA. The CDR3 is 14 amino acids. CDR3 DNA: TGTGCCAGCAGCTTAGGTTCCGGGGCAAACATTCAGTACTTC. Its protein is CASSLGSGANIQYF.